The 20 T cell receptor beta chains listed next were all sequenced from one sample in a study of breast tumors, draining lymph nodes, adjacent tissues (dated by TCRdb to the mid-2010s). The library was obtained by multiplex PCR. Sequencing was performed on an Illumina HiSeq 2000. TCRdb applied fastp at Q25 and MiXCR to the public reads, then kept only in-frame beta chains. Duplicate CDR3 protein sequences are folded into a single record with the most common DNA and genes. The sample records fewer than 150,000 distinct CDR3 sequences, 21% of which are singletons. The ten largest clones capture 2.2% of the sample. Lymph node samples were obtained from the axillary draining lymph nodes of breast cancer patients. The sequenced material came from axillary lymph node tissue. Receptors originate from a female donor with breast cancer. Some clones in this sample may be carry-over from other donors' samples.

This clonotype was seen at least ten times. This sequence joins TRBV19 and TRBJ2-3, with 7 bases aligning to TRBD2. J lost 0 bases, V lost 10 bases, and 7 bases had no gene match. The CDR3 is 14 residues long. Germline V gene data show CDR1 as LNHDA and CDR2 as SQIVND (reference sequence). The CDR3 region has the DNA TGTGCCACTCGACTAGCCCGCAGCACAGATACGCAGTATTTT. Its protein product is CATRLARSTDTQYF.

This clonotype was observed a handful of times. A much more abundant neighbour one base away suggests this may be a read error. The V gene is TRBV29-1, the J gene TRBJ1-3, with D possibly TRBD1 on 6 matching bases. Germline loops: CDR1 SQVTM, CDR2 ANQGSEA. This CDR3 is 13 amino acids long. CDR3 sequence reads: CGVVQGIGNTIYF. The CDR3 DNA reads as TGCGGCGTTGTGCAGGGGATAGGAAACACCATATATTTT.

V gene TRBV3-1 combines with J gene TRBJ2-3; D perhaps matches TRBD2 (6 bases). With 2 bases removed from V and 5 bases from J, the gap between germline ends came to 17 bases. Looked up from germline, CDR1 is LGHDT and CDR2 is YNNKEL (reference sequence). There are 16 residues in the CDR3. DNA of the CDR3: TGTGCCAGCAGCCAAACACCGGGAGCCGAAGGAGATACGCAGTATTTT. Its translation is CASSQTPGAEGDTQYF.

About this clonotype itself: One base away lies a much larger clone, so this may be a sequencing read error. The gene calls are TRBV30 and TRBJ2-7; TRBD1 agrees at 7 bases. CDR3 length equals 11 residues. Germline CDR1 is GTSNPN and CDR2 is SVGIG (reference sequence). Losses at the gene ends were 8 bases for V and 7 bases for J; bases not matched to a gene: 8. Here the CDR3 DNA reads TGTGCCCGGGCGGACAGGAAGGAGCAGTACTTC. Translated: CARADRKEQYF.

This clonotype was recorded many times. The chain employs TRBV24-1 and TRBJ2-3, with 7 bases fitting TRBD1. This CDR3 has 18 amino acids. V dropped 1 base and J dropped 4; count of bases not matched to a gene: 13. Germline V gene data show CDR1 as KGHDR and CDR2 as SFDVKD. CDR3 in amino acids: CATSDLKGNRGIPDTQYF. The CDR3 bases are TGTGCCACCAGTGATTTAAAAGGCAACAGGGGTATCCCAGATACGCAGTATTTT.

CDR3 region: CASSLSDRGNSPLHF. The CDR3 DNA reads TGTGCCAGCAGTTTATCGGACAGGGGGAATTCACCCCTCCACTTT. V usage is TRBV28 and J usage is TRBJ1-6; TRBD1 aligns across 10 bases. Unmatched junction bases numbered 1, after V lost 1 base and J lost 7 bases. The germline V gene has CDR1 MDHEN and CDR2 SYDVKM. The CDR3 runs 15 residues. Full variable domain (rest looked up from reference TRBV28 and TRBJ1-6): DVKVTQSSRYLVKRTGEKVFLECVQDMDHENMFWYRQDPGLGLRLIYFSYDVKMKEKGDIPEGYSVSREKKERFSLILESASTNQTSMYLCASSLSDRGNSPLHFGNGTRLTVT.

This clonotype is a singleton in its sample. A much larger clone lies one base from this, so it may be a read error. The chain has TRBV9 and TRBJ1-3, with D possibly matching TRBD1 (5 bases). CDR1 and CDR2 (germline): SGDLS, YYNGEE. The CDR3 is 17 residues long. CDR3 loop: CASSKSPGFGSGDTIYF. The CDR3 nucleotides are TGTGCCAGCAGCAAAAGTCCAGGGTTCGGCTCTGGAGACACCATATATTTT.

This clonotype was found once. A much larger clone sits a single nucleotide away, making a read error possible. The CDR3: CSAADMGQRNYDYTF. CDR3 nucleotides: TGCAGTGCTGCCGATATGGGACAGCGTAACTATGACTACACCTTC. This chain links TRBV20-1 with TRBJ1-2; TRBD1 agrees at 7 bases. CDR3 length equals 15 residues. Germline V gene sequence: CDR1 DFQATT, CDR2 SNEGSKA (reference sequence).

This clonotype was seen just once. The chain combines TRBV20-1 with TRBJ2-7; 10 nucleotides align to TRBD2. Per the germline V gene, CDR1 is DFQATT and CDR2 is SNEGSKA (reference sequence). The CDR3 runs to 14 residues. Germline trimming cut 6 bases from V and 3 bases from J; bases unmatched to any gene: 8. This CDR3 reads CSAPARTSGYEQYF. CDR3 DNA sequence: TGCAGTGCGCCCGCCCGGACTAGCGGCTACGAGCAGTACTTC.

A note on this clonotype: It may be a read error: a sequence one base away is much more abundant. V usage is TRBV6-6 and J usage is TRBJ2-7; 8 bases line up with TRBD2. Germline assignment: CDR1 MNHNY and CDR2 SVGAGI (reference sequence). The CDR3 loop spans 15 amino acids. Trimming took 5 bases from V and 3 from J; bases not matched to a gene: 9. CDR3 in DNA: TGTGCCAGCAGTCGCGTCGATAGCGGGGTCTACGAGCAGTACTTC. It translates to CASSRVDSGVYEQYF.

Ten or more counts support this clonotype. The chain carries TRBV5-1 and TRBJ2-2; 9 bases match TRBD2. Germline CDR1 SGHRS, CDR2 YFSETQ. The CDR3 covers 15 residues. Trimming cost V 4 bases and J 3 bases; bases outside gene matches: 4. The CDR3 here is CASSRTSGYTGELFF. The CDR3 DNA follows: TGCGCCAGCAGCAGAACTAGCGGGTACACCGGGGAGCTGTTTTTT.

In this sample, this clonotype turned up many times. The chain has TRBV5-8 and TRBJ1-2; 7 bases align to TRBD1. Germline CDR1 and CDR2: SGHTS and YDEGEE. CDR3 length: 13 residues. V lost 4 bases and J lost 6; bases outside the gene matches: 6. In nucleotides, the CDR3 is TGTGCCAGCAGCCTAGGACAGGCGGATGGCTACACCTTC. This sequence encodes CASSLGQADGYTF.

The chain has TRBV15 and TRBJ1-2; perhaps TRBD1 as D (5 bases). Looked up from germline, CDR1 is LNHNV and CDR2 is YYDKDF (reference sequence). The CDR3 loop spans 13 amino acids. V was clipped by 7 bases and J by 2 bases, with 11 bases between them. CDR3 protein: CATTQGPNYGYTF. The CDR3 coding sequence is TGTGCCACCACCCAGGGACCCAACTATGGCTACACCTTC.

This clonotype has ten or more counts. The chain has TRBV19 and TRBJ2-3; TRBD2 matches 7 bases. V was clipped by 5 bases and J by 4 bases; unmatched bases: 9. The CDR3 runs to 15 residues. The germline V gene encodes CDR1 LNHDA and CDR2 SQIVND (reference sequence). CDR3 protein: CASSSGLEGADTQYF. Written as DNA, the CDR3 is TGTGCCAGTAGTTCCGGACTAGAAGGGGCAGATACGCAGTATTTT.

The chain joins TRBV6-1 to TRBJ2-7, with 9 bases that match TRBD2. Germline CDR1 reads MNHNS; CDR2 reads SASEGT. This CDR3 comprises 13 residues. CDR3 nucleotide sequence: TGTGTCGCCGAGCGGGAGGCCGCCTACGAGCAGTACTTC. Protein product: CVAEREAAYEQYF.

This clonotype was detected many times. The CDR3 DNA follows: TGCAGCGTTCTGGAATCCGGGGGCGCAGGAATGGTCTACGAGCAGTACTTC. It encodes CSVLESGGAGMVYEQYF. V and J are TRBV29-1 and TRBJ2-7, with D perhaps being TRBD1 or TRBD2 (6 bases each). The V gene lost 5 bases and the J gene lost 3 bases, with 26 bases spanning the gap. This CDR3 is 17 amino acids long. CDR1 SQVTM and CDR2 ANQGSEA come from the germline V gene.

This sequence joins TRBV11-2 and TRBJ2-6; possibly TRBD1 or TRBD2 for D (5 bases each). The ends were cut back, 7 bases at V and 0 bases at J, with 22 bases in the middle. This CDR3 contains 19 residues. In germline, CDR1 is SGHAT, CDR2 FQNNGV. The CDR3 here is CASKAIGAVKLSGANVLTF. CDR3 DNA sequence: TGTGCCAGCAAAGCCATCGGGGCCGTAAAGCTCTCTGGGGCCAACGTCCTGACTTTC.

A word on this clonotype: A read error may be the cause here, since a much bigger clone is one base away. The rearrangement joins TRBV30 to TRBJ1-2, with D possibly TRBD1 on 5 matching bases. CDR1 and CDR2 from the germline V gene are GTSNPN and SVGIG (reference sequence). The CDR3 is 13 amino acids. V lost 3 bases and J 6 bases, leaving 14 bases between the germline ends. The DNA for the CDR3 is TGTGCCTGGAGCCAGGGTGTCGACAATGGCTACACCTTC. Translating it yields CAWSQGVDNGYTF.

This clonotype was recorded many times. The CDR3 spells CASSLFGESNEKLFF. The CDR3 DNA is TGTGCCAGCAGCTTATTTGGGGAGTCTAATGAAAAACTGTTTTTT. The gene calls are TRBV7-9 and TRBJ1-4; D uncertain. Trimming stripped 2 bases from V and 3 bases from J, with 10 bases between. CDR1 SEHNR and CDR2 FQNEAQ come from the germline V gene (reference sequence). The CDR3 extends over 15 amino acids.

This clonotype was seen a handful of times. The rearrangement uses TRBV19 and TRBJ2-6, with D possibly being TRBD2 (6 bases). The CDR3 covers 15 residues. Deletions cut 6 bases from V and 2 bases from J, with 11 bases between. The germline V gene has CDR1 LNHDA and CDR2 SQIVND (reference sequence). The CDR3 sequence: CASRGGVTGANVLTF. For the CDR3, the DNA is TGTGCCAGTAGGGGAGGCGTCACTGGGGCCAACGTCCTGACTTTC.